A selection of T cell receptor beta chains follows, all from one sample in a study of breast tumors, draining lymph nodes, adjacent tissues. One entry per CDR3 protein results from TCRdb running MiXCR on the multiplex PCR reads. Altogether about 15,000 distinct CDR3 sequences are present, less than 65% being singletons, with the ten largest covering roughly 17%. Sequenced: tumor-adjacent breast tissue. Every receptor here comes from a female donor with breast cancer. Some clones in this sample may be carry-over from other donors' samples. CDR3s include the opening cysteine and the closing phenylalanine or tryptophan. D genes are given only for firm matches. Clone size is given for some rows only: seen once, a few or many times, or a class if the clone is expanded.

j_call	d_call	clone_size	v_call	cdr3_aa	cdr3_nt
TRBJ2-1	.	medium-sized	TRBV10-3	CAITGPEGPAQFF	TGTGCCATCACGGGACCTGAAGGCCCGGCGCAGTTCTTC
TRBJ1-2	TRBD1	.	TRBV9	CASSQQGGVGYTF	TGTGCCAGCAGCCAACAGGGGGGGGTTGGCTACACCTTC
TRBJ2-1	.	many	TRBV11-3	CASSLLVYEQFF	TGTGCCAGCAGCCTCCTCGTCTATGAGCAGTTCTTC
TRBJ2-7	TRBD2	.	TRBV2	CASSEAPTSGSNEQYF	TGTGCCAGCAGTGAAGCGCCGACTAGCGGGAGTAACGAGCAGTACTTC
TRBJ2-5	TRBD2	.	TRBV10-3	CAISGTSGSEETQYF	TGTGCCATCAGCGGGACTAGCGGGAGTGAAGAGACTCAGTACTTC
TRBJ1-2	.	many	TRBV3-1	CASTQARAGTGGYTF	TGTGCCAGCACACAGGCGAGGGCGGGTACGGGCGGCTACACCTTC
TRBJ1-2	.	many	TRBV6-5	CASSHSKGYGYTF	TGTGCCAGCAGTCACTCGAAGGGGTATGGCTACACCTTC
TRBJ1-6	.	.	TRBV14	CASSQNRGGSPLHF	TGTGCCAGCAGCCAAAATAGGGGAGGGTCACCCCTCCACTTT
TRBJ2-3	TRBD2	.	TRBV4-1	CASSDIGGSGADTQYF	TGCGCCAGCAGCGACATTGGCGGGAGCGGGGCAGATACGCAGTATTTT
TRBJ2-2	.	.	TRBV10-3	CAISEDEHGSGELFF	TGTGCCATCAGTGAGGACGAACATGGCTCCGGGGAGCTGTTTTTT
TRBJ1-5	.	many	TRBV6-5	CASSRTLYSNQPQHF	TGTGCCAGCAGTCGGACACTATATAGCAATCAGCCCCAGCATTTT
TRBJ2-1	.	many	TRBV6-2/TRBV6-3	CASGGYLNEQFF	TGTGCCAGCGGGGGCTATCTAAATGAGCAGTTCTTC
TRBJ1-2	.	.	TRBV19	CASSIEGNGYTF	TGTGCCAGTAGTATAGAAGGGAATGGCTACACCTTC
TRBJ1-4	.	.	TRBV29-1	CSVVAGSVYNEKLFF	TGCAGCGTTGTTGCGGGATCTGTCTACAATGAAAAACTGTTTTTT
TRBJ2-7	.	.	TRBV5-6	CASSLPSYEQYF	TGTGCCAGCAGCTTGCCCTCCTACGAGCAGTACTTC
TRBJ2-1	TRBD2	large	TRBV11-2	CASSFAGGSYNEQFF	TGTGCCAGCAGCTTTGCGGGAGGTTCCTACAATGAGCAGTTCTTC